This T cell receptor (beta chain) was sequenced in a study of blood T cell repertoires in COVID-19 (TCRdb year 2020). At the level of the whole study: Samples covering the acute and convalescent phases of COVID-19 were provided by collaborators in the United States, Italy and Spain. The samples were drawn from the first 160 participants of the ongoing ImmuneRACE study and from under 1,500 subjects provided by 6 global collaborators. The dataset comprised deeply sampled blood TCRbeta repertoires from subjects exposed to, actively infected with, or recovered from COVID-19. HLA class I and class II types, where available, came from metadata supplied by the sample provider rather than from assay-based typing. The sample metadata nearly always contained a de-identified subject ID, COVID-19 status, age in years and sex. The repertoires were released in a freely available public database intended as a resource for research on the immune response to SARS-CoV-2. The material from the prospective study consisted of cDNA or gDNA derived from T cells, B-cell-depleted T cells, or PBMCs. The research as a whole found: The quantity of clinical and demographic metadata differed by source and by participant and was supplied without curation.

The collaborating institutions used their own protocols to collect whole blood in K2EDTA tubes. For TCRbeta analysis, collaborators shipped samples in one of three forms: frozen whole blood, isolated PBMCs, or DNA extracted from either of those sample types. Details on this clone: Which antigen it targets is not known. No clone much larger than this one lies a single base away; base qualities are absent.

The immunoSEQ Assay, a bias-controlled multiplex PCR, was used to amplify TCRbeta CDR3 regions from genomic DNA. In the original analysis: The number of nucleated cells in each sample was estimated from the amplification of reference gene primers within the assay. To quantify the absolute abundance of each unique TCRbeta CDR3 rearrangement, sequence reads were collapsed and filtered. For each sample, productive Simpson clonality was calculated as the square root of Simpson's diversity index across productive rearrangements. TCRdb's version of the immuneACCESS table is confined to in-frame rearrangements and falls short of the full clone set. An unresolved V gene accounts for under half of the shortfall where checked; the remainder is of unknown origin. For V, J and clone size, that table is used; D and trimming come from the DNA. The sample data list 150,000 to 200,000 clones, and 70% to 90% of these were observed just once. The top ten clonotypes cover 0.6% to 1% of the sample.

In the germline V gene, CDR1 corresponds to SGHTA and CDR2 to FQGTGA. The cysteine opens and the phenylalanine closes a CDR3 of 15 amino acids. Only the CDR3 portion is preserved as DNA: 45 bases, with reading frame beginning at the first base. Trimming accounts for 5 bases at V and 8 bases at J, while the number of junction bases matched to no gene is 10. The sequencing sample was made of peripheral blood. The chain was built from TRBV7-3 and TRBJ2-1, with 9 bases matching TRBD1. This TCR came from a woman aged 70-85 years with acute or convalescent COVID-19. The DNA is as follows: TGTGCCAGCAGCCCTGGGGGACAGGGCTTTGATGAGCAGTTCTTC. It translates as CASSPGGQGFDEQFF. Supplemented by the reference TRBV7-3 and TRBJ2-1 proteins around the CDR3, the complete variable domain is GAGVSQTPSNKVTEKGKYVELRCDPISGHTALYWYRQSLGQGPEFLIYFQGTGAADDSGLPNDRFFAVRPEGSVSTLKIQRTERGDSAVYLCASSPGGQGFDEQFFGPGTRLTVL.